These 11 T cell receptor beta chains came from one sample sequenced in a study of OX40 agonist ivuxolimab in advanced cancers. Clones were read by immunoSEQ multiplex PCR, and TCRdb kept only the in-frame ones, dropping some. The sample lists tens of thousands of clones; about 86% were seen once. Material: CD4+ or CD8+ T cells sorted from blood, obtained in a trial of the OX40 agonist ivuxolimab. The receptors were gathered from an adult with an advanced solid tumor such as melanoma, head and neck, liver or kidney cancer.

This clone appeared a few times. This chain links TRBV6-5 with TRBJ1-5; D is uncertain. V lost 8 bases and J 3 bases, leaving 14 bases between the germline ends. The germline V gene encodes CDR1 MNHEY and CDR2 SVGAGI. This CDR3 spans 14 amino acids. CDR3 residues: CASYSPRDNQPQHF. CDR3 sequence (DNA): TGTGCCAGCTATTCCCCCCGGGACAATCAGCCCCAGCATTTT.

V is TRBV7-2 and J is TRBJ2-5, with 13 bases that match TRBD2. The CDR3 spans 15 residues. V lost 4 bases, J lost 5 bases, and 4 bases stayed unmatched. In germline, CDR1 is SGHTA, CDR2 FQGNSA. CDR3: CASSWTSGGPETQYF. The CDR3 DNA sequence: TGTGCCAGCAGCTGGACTAGCGGGGGCCCGGAGACCCAGTACTTC.

This clone was counted once. V is TRBV11-3 and J is TRBJ1-1; 7 nucleotides line up with TRBD1. Germline CDR1 reads SGHNT; CDR2 reads YENEEA. Germline trimming cut 4 bases from V and 0 bases from J; bases unmatched to any gene: 2. The length of the CDR3 is 14 residues. CDR3 residues: CASSYRGMNTEAFF. In DNA, the CDR3 is TGTGCCAGCAGCTACAGGGGAATGAACACTGAAGCTTTCTTT.

This clone was counted a single time. This sequence joins TRBV11-2 and TRBJ2-7, with D perhaps assigned TRBD1 or TRBD2 (5 bases each). The CDR3 loop spans 15 amino acids. CDR1 is SGHAT, CDR2 FQNNGV, per germline. V gave up 1 base and J gave up 2 bases, with 12 bases separating them. Here the CDR3 DNA reads TGTGCCAGCAGCTTAGGTCCCGGGGCGACCTACGAGCAGTACTTC. This encodes CASSLGPGATYEQYF.

This chain links TRBV6-1 with TRBJ2-5; D gene uncertain. The CDR3 has 14 residues. CDR1 and CDR2 (germline): MNHNS, SASEGT. V lost 3 bases and J 5 bases, leaving 13 bases between the germline ends. DNA for the CDR3: TGTGCCAGCAGTGATGGTCCCTCTTACGAGACCCAGTACTTC. Translated: CASSDGPSYETQYF.

The chain uses TRBV18 and TRBJ2-1; 9 nucleotides match TRBD2. J was trimmed by 10 bases and V by 2 bases; bases with no gene match: 3. The germline CDR1 and CDR2 sequences are KGHSH and LQKENI. The CDR3 is 13 amino acids. CDR3 loop: CASSPGLAGEQFF. The CDR3 DNA is TGTGCCAGCTCACCAGGGCTAGCGGGAGAGCAGTTCTTC.

The chain couples TRBV23-1 to TRBJ1-1, with 7 nucleotides matching TRBD1. TRBV23-1 is an open reading frame whose function is uncertain. The junction had 17 bases not matched to a gene; V was cut back by 6 bases and J by 4 bases. The CDR3 is made up of 17 amino acids. CDR3 DNA sequence: TGCGCCAGCAGCCAGACAGGGTTTAAAGGGAGGGGCACTGAAGCTTTCTTT. Translation: CASSQTGFKGRGTEAFF.

The J gene is TRBJ2-7, the V gene TRBV6-1; 8 nucleotides agree with TRBD1. The junction had 5 bases not matched to a gene; V was cut back by 4 bases and J by 3 bases. The germline V gene has CDR1 MNHNS and CDR2 SASEGT. The CDR3 contains 14 residues. CDR3 nucleotide sequence: TGTGCCAGCAGTGGGACAGGGACGATCTACGAGCAGTACTTC. It is translated as CASSGTGTIYEQYF.

The chain recombines TRBV5-5 with TRBJ1-2; the match to TRBD1 covers 7 bases. Trimming cost V 0 bases and J 8 bases; bases outside gene matches: 10. Looked up from germline, CDR1 is SGHKS and CDR2 is YYEKEE (reference sequence). The CDR3 is made up of 15 amino acids. This CDR3 reads CASSLAATGNRGYTF. As DNA, the CDR3 is TGTGCCAGCAGCTTGGCCGCGACAGGGAATCGGGGCTACACCTTC.

The chain couples TRBV11-3 to TRBJ1-3; D is unresolved. The CDR3 runs 15 residues. Trimming left V 0 bases short and J 0 bases short, with 6 bases between. Germline V CDR1 and CDR2: SGHNT, YENEEA. The CDR3 DNA follows: TGTGCCAGCAGCTTAGAAGGGAGCTCTGGAAACACCATATATTTT. Translated: CASSLEGSSGNTIYF.

The V and J genes are TRBV15 and TRBJ1-5; D unresolved. This CDR3 comprises 17 residues. Germline V lookup: CDR1 LNHNV, CDR2 YYDKDF (reference sequence). V was cut by 2 bases and J by 4 bases, with 18 bases left in between. The CDR3 DNA reads TGTGCCACCAGCAGATATAGACGGACCAATTTAAATCAGCCCCAGCATTTT. Amino acids: CATSRYRRTNLNQPQHF.